This is a list of T cell receptor beta chains from one sample in a study of regulatory T cells in long-lasting Graves disease. TCRdb re-analysed the multiplex PCR reads in MiXCR, keeping a single row per CDR3 protein. The profile covers around 250,000 distinct CDR3 sequences, with 20% appearing a single time and around 14% taken by the ten largest. The material sequenced was peripheral blood mononuclear cells (PBMCs), taken at new diagnosis, from a patient treated with antithyroid drugs. These receptors came from a female donor with Graves disease. The CDR3 runs from the conserved cysteine through the conserved F or W. D genes are given only for firm matches. Clone size is not always given. Where it is, it says once, few, many or a class for expanded clones.

J gene: TRBJ2-5
D gene: .
V gene: TRBV7-9
clone size: .
CDR3 DNA: TGTGCCAGCAGCTTAGCGGGGGCGAGGGAGGAGACCCAGTACTTC
CDR3 protein: CASSLAGAREETQYF

J gene: TRBJ2-1
D gene: TRBD2
V gene: TRBV20-1
clone size: many
CDR3 DNA: TGCAGTGCTAGGCCGACTAGCGGTGAGCAGTTCTTC
CDR3 protein: CSARPTSGEQFF

J gene: TRBJ2-1
D gene: TRBD2
V gene: TRBV7-2
clone size: many
CDR3 DNA: TGTGCCAGCAGCGAACCTAGCGGGGGTACCTATGAGCAGTTCTTC
CDR3 protein: CASSEPSGGTYEQFF

J gene: TRBJ2-1
D gene: TRBD2
V gene: TRBV7-3
clone size: .
CDR3 DNA: TGTGCCAGCAGCGACGGGACTAGCCAGGATGAGCAGTTCTTC
CDR3 protein: CASSDGTSQDEQFF

J gene: TRBJ2-7
D gene: .
V gene: TRBV5-6
clone size: many
CDR3 DNA: TGTGCCAGCAGCTTGCGGGCAAGTTCGGGGGAGCAGTACTTC
CDR3 protein: CASSLRASSGEQYF

J gene: TRBJ2-5
D gene: .
V gene: TRBV7-3
clone size: many
CDR3 DNA: TGTGCCAGCAGCCGGGACAACGGGCAAGAGACCCAGTACTTC
CDR3 protein: CASSRDNGQETQYF

J gene: TRBJ2-3
D gene: .
V gene: TRBV20-1
clone size: many
CDR3 DNA: TGCAGCACAGATACGCAGTATTTT
CDR3 protein: CSTDTQYF

J gene: TRBJ2-4
D gene: TRBD1
V gene: TRBV29-1
clone size: .
CDR3 DNA: TGCAGCGTTGAAGGAGGACAGGGGGCGGGGGTAGCCAAAAACATTCAGTGCTTC
CDR3 protein: CSVEGGQGAGVAKNIQCF

J gene: TRBJ1-2
D gene: .
V gene: TRBV6-2/TRBV6-3
clone size: many
CDR3 DNA: TGTGCCAGCAGTTACATCGGGGGAGCTAACTATGGCTACACCTTC
CDR3 protein: CASSYIGGANYGYTF

J gene: TRBJ2-7
D gene: .
V gene: TRBV20-1
clone size: many
CDR3 DNA: TGCAGTGCTAGAGGGCAGGTGGTAAACGAGCAGTACTTC
CDR3 protein: CSARGQVVNEQYF

J gene: TRBJ1-6
D gene: .
V gene: TRBV6-1
clone size: many
CDR3 DNA: TGTGCCAGCAGTGAAGCGGGGGGAAATTCACCCCTCCACTTT
CDR3 protein: CASSEAGGNSPLHF

J gene: TRBJ2-2
D gene: .
V gene: TRBV12-3/TRBV12-4
clone size: many
CDR3 DNA: TGTGCCAGCAGTGCCCTTAAGTCACACTGGGCCGGGGAGCTGTTTTTT
CDR3 protein: CASSALKSHWAGELFF

J gene: TRBJ2-1
D gene: .
V gene: TRBV9
clone size: once
CDR3 DNA: TGTGCCAGCAGCGCAAAACCGACCATGGTAAATGAGCAGTTCTTC
CDR3 protein: CASSAKPTMVNEQFF

J gene: TRBJ1-1
D gene: .
V gene: TRBV27
clone size: .
CDR3 DNA: TGTGCCAGCAGTTTATTCTGGGGCACTGAAGCTTTCTTT
CDR3 protein: CASSLFWGTEAFF

J gene: TRBJ1-6
D gene: .
V gene: TRBV12-3/TRBV12-4
clone size: many
CDR3 DNA: TGTGCCAGCACCAGATGGCGGGGCGCTTCACCCCTCCACTTT
CDR3 protein: CASTRWRGASPLHF

J gene: TRBJ2-3
D gene: .
V gene: TRBV19
clone size: .
CDR3 DNA: TGTGCCAGTAGTAGAGTGGGTCGGTTCCGCACAGATACGCAGTATTTT
CDR3 protein: CASSRVGRFRTDTQYF

J gene: TRBJ2-1
D gene: .
V gene: TRBV12-5
clone size: many
CDR3 DNA: TGTGCTAGTGGCAGTTCATGGGGGGCGTACAATGAGCAGTTCTTC
CDR3 protein: CASGSSWGAYNEQFF

J gene: TRBJ2-7
D gene: .
V gene: TRBV4-1
clone size: few
CDR3 DNA: TGCGCCAGCAGCCAAGTTGGGATTAGGGAGCAGTACTTC
CDR3 protein: CASSQVGIREQYF

J gene: TRBJ2-1
D gene: TRBD2
V gene: TRBV2
clone size: many
CDR3 DNA: TGTGCCAGCAGTACTGGACTAGCGGGAGGGCCAAAATACAATGAGCAGTTCTTC
CDR3 protein: CASSTGLAGGPKYNEQFF

J gene: TRBJ2-7
D gene: .
V gene: TRBV2
clone size: .
CDR3 DNA: TGTGCCAGCGAACTATCGAGCTCCTACGAGCAGTACTTC
CDR3 protein: CASELSSSYEQYF

J gene: TRBJ1-3
D gene: .
V gene: TRBV2
clone size: many
CDR3 DNA: TGTGCCAGCAGGGACAGCTTCTCTGGAAACACCATATATTTT
CDR3 protein: CASRDSFSGNTIYF

J gene: TRBJ2-1
D gene: TRBD2
V gene: TRBV7-3
clone size: .
CDR3 DNA: TGTGCCAGCAGCCCCGGGGGACTAGCGGGAGGAGGGAGTGAGCAGTTCTTC
CDR3 protein: CASSPGGLAGGGSEQFF

J gene: TRBJ2-3
D gene: .
V gene: TRBV7-8
clone size: many
CDR3 DNA: TGTGCCAGCAGCATACGGGACCCCGGTAGCACAGATACGCAGTATTTT
CDR3 protein: CASSIRDPGSTDTQYF

J gene: TRBJ2-7
D gene: .
V gene: TRBV20-1
clone size: many
CDR3 DNA: TGCAGTGCCCGCGGCAAGGGAAGCTCCTACGAGCAGTACTTC
CDR3 protein: CSARGKGSSYEQYF

J gene: TRBJ2-3
D gene: .
V gene: TRBV7-7
clone size: .
CDR3 DNA: TGTGCTAGCAGCTACGAAATAGGATGGACAGATACGCAGTATTTT
CDR3 protein: CASSYEIGWTDTQYF

J gene: TRBJ2-2
D gene: TRBD2
V gene: TRBV20-1
clone size: many
CDR3 DNA: TGCAGTGCTAGAGCAATCGCGGGGGGGATCACCGGGGAGCTGTTTTTT
CDR3 protein: CSARAIAGGITGELFF

J gene: TRBJ1-5
D gene: TRBD1
V gene: TRBV7-2
clone size: many
CDR3 DNA: TGTGCCAGCAGCTACTGGACAGGAGCAAATCAGCCCCAGCATTTT
CDR3 protein: CASSYWTGANQPQHF

J gene: TRBJ2-5
D gene: .
V gene: TRBV9
clone size: once
CDR3 DNA: TGTGCCAGCAGCGTAGGCGGTGGCGGGGTTACAGAGACCCAGTACTTC
CDR3 protein: CASSVGGGGVTETQYF

J gene: TRBJ1-1
D gene: .
V gene: TRBV7-2
clone size: .
CDR3 DNA: TGTGCCAGCAGTCACAGTAGGGGGGGTTACACTGAAGCTTTCTTT
CDR3 protein: CASSHSRGGYTEAFF

J gene: TRBJ2-1
D gene: .
V gene: TRBV7-9
clone size: many
CDR3 DNA: TGTGCCAGCAGCTTAGGGTTTGGCAATGAGCAGTTCTTC
CDR3 protein: CASSLGFGNEQFF

J gene: TRBJ2-3
D gene: .
V gene: TRBV7-8
clone size: many
CDR3 DNA: TGTGCCAGCAGCTTTTGGGGAAGCACAGATACGCAGTATTTT
CDR3 protein: CASSFWGSTDTQYF

J gene: TRBJ2-1
D gene: .
V gene: TRBV2
clone size: few
CDR3 DNA: TGTGCCAGCAGTGGCGACGGTCAGCAGTTCTTC
CDR3 protein: CASSGDGQQFF

J gene: TRBJ2-1
D gene: .
V gene: TRBV7-9
clone size: many
CDR3 DNA: TGTGCCAGCAGCTTAAATGGAGGTCAGATCAATGAGCAGTTCTTC
CDR3 protein: CASSLNGGQINEQFF

J gene: TRBJ2-3
D gene: .
V gene: TRBV6-2/TRBV6-3
clone size: many
CDR3 DNA: TGTGCCAGCAGTGAGGTAGTCCAGCTCGACGATACGCAGTATTTT
CDR3 protein: CASSEVVQLDDTQYF

J gene: TRBJ1-5
D gene: TRBD1
V gene: TRBV12-3/TRBV12-4
clone size: .
CDR3 DNA: TGTGCCAGCAGCACAGGGGGCAATCAGCCCCAGCATTTT
CDR3 protein: CASSTGGNQPQHF

J gene: TRBJ1-6
D gene: .
V gene: TRBV19
clone size: few
CDR3 DNA: TGTGCCAGTAGTGTCGGACAGCAGGCGTATTCACCCCTCCACTTT
CDR3 protein: CASSVGQQAYSPLHF

J gene: TRBJ1-1
D gene: TRBD1
V gene: TRBV5-1
clone size: many
CDR3 DNA: TGCGCCAGCAGCTACCGGACAGGGCCCGGCGGCACTGAAGCTTTCTTT
CDR3 protein: CASSYRTGPGGTEAFF

J gene: TRBJ2-5
D gene: TRBD1
V gene: TRBV11-2
clone size: .
CDR3 DNA: TGTGCCAGCAGCCGCGGGACAGGGCCCTTGACCCAGTACTTC
CDR3 protein: CASSRGTGPLTQYF

J gene: TRBJ1-5
D gene: TRBD1
V gene: TRBV27
clone size: .
CDR3 DNA: TGTGCCAGCAGTTTCGGGACAGGGAGGGGCAATCAGCCCCAGCATTTT
CDR3 protein: CASSFGTGRGNQPQHF

J gene: TRBJ1-1
D gene: .
V gene: TRBV20-1
clone size: .
CDR3 DNA: TGCAGTGCTGGGACGGATAACACTGAAGCTCTCTTC
CDR3 protein: CSAGTDNTEALF

J gene: TRBJ1-5
D gene: .
V gene: TRBV7-2
clone size: many
CDR3 DNA: TGTGCCAGCAGCTTAAAGAGCAATCAGCCCCAGCATTTT
CDR3 protein: CASSLKSNQPQHF

J gene: TRBJ1-1
D gene: .
V gene: TRBV20-1
clone size: .
CDR3 DNA: TGCAGTGTAACGGCCACTGAAGCTTTCTTT
CDR3 protein: CSVTATEAFF